This entry describes one T cell receptor (beta chain). Through a sample-barcoded 5' primer and a J-beta primer mix, a second PCR was run for 7 to 11 cycles. Every cDNA molecule bore a tag from a template-switch adaptor containing 12 random nucleotides. TCRdb used MiXCR to reprocess the 5' RACE reads, holding one entry per CDR3 protein. The table includes about 560,000 distinct CDR3 sequences, over 25% detected once. The sample belongs to a study of blood T cells in healthy people across ages. CDR3 length: 17 amino acids. With 0 bases removed from V and 8 bases from J, the gap between germline ends came to 25 bases. Germline values: CDR1 DFQATT, CDR2 SNEGSKA (reference sequence). The study isolated at least 6.5 million PBMCs from each sample. These data were also reused for a study on T cells of mothers and their children.

The chain joins TRBV20-1 to TRBJ1-2; D is unresolved. Source material: blood. This sequence was found in a boy aged 2 to 10 in good health. CDR3: CSARDPELMWQLGGYTF. CDR3 DNA: TGCAGTGCTAGAGATCCGGAGCTGATGTGGCAGCTTGGCGGCTACACCTTC.